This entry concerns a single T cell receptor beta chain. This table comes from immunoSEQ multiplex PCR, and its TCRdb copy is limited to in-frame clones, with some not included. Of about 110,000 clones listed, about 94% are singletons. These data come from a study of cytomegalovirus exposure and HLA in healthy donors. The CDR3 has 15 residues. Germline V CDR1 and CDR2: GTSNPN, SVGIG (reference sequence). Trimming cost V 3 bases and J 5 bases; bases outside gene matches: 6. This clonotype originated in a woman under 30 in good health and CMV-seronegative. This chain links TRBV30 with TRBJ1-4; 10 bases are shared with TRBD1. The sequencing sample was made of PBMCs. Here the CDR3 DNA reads TGTGCCTGGAGCGACAGGGGGCGCGGAAATGAAAAACTGTTTTTT. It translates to CAWSDRGRGNEKLFF.